Below, one T cell receptor (beta chain) is given with its context. The antigen is not known. Amplification of the TCR beta CDR3 regions used RNA transcripts (as template). First-round RT-PCR with HTBI primers preceded a second-round multiplex PCR. TCRdb used MiXCR to reprocess the multiplex PCR reads, holding one entry per CDR3 protein. The profile shows 660,000 or so distinct CDR3 sequences, about 41% of them singletons. The data derive from a study of Graves' ophthalmopathy and Graves' hyperthyroidism. Study outcomes and limitations: Blood also harbored most expanded thyroid clonotypes above 0.001 frequency. Between ophthalmopathy and stable hyperthyroidism, a 13-signature model drew a separation with 85% to 90% sensitivity and about 81% specificity.

The germline V gene encodes CDR1 ENHRY and CDR2 SYGVKD. CDR3 length: 19 residues. V was shortened by 2 bases and J by 2 bases, with 25 bases between the two germline ends. The sequence came from an adult man with Graves' ophthalmopathy. The sample was peripheral blood. J is TRBJ2-7 and V is TRBV10-3; perhaps TRBD2 as D (7 bases). The CDR3: CAISEREAPQTGQPYEQYF. The CDR3 DNA follows: TGTGCCATCAGTGAGCGGGAGGCCCCGCAGACCGGACAGCCCTACGAGCAGTACTTC.